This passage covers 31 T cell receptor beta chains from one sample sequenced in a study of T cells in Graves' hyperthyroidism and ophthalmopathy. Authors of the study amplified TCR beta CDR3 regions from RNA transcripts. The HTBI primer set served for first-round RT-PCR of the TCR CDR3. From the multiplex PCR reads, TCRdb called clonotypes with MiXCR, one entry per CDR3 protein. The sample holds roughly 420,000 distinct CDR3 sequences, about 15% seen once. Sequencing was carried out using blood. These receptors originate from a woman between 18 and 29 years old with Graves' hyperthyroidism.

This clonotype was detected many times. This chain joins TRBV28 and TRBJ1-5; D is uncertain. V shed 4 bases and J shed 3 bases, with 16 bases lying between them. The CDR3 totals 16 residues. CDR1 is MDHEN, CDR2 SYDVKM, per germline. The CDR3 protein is CASSWLGTAYNQPQHF. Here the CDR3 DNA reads TGTGCCAGCAGTTGGCTCGGAACAGCTTACAATCAGCCCCAGCATTTT.

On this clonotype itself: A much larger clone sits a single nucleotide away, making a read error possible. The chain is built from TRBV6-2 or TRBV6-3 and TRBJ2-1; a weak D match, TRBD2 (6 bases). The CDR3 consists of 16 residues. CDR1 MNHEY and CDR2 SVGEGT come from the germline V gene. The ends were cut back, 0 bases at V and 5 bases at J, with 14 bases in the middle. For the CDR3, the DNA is TGTGCCAGCAGTTACTCGAGAAGCGGGCCGCACAATGAGCAGTTCTTC. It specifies CASSYSRSGPHNEQFF.

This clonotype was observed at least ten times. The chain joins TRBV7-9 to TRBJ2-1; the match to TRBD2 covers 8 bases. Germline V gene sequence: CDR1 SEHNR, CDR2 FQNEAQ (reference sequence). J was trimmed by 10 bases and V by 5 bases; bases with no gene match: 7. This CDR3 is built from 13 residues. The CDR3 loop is CASSIPGGDEQFF. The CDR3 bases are TGTGCCAGCAGCATCCCGGGGGGGGACGAGCAGTTCTTC.

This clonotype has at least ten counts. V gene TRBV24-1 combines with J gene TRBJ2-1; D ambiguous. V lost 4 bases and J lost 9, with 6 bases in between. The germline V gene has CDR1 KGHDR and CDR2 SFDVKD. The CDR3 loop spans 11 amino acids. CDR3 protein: CATSDRSEQFF. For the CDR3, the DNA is TGTGCCACCAGTGACCGAAGTGAGCAGTTCTTC.

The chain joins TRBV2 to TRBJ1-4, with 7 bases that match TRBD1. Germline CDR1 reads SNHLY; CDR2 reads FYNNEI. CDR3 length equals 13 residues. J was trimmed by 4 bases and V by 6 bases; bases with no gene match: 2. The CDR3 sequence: CASRTGSNEKLFF. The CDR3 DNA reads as TGTGCCAGCAGGACAGGGAGTAATGAAAAACTGTTTTTT.

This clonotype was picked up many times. The CDR3 loop reads CASSRLDRVGNNEQFF. The CDR3 DNA reads as TGTGCCAGCTCACGCTTAGACAGGGTGGGCAACAATGAGCAGTTCTTC. This chain connects TRBV18 to TRBJ2-1; 7 nucleotides agree with TRBD1. The CDR3 loop spans 16 amino acids. Unmatched junction bases numbered 11, after V lost 4 bases and J lost 5 bases. The germline gives CDR1 KGHSH, CDR2 LQKENI.

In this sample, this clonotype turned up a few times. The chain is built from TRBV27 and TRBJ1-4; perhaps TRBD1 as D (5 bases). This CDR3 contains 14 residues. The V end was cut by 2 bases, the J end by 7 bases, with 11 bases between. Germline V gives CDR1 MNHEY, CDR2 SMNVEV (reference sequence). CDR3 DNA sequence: TGTGCCAGCAGTTTAGTCGCCAGGGTTGAAAAACTGTTTTTT. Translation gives CASSLVARVEKLFF.

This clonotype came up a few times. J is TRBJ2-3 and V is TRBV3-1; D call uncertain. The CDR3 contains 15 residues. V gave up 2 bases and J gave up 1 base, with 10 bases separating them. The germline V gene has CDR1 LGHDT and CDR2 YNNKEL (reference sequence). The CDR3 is CASSQRASGTDTQYF. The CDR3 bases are TGTGCCAGCAGCCAAAGGGCATCTGGCACAGATACGCAGTATTTT.

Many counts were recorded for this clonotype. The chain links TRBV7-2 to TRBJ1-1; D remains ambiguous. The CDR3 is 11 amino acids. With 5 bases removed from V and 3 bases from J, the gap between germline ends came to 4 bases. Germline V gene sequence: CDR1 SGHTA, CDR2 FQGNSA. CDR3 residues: CASSQHTEAFF. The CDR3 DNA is TGTGCCAGCAGCCAACACACTGAAGCTTTCTTT.

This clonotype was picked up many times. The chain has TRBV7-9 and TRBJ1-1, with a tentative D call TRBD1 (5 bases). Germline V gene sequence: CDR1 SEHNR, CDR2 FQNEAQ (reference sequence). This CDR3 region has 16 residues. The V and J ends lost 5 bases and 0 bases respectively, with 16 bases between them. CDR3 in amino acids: CASSGGGGRLNTEAFF. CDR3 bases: TGTGCCAGCAGCGGAGGCGGGGGACGCCTGAACACTGAAGCTTTCTTT.

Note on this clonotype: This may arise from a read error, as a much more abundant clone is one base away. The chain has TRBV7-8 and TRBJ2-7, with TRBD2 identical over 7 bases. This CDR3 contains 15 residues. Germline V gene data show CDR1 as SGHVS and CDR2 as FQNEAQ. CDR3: CTSSLGSGTTYEQYF. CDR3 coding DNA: TGTACCAGCAGCCTAGGGAGCGGGACCACCTACGAGCAGTACTTC.

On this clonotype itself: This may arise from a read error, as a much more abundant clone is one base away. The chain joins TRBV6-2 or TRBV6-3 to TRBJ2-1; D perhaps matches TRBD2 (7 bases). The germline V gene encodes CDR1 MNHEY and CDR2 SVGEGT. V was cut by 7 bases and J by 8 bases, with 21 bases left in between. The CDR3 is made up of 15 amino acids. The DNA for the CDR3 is TGTGCCAGCACCGAGGGGGGGGGGGCAGGGCATGAGCAGTTCTTC. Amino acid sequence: CASTEGGGAGHEQFF.

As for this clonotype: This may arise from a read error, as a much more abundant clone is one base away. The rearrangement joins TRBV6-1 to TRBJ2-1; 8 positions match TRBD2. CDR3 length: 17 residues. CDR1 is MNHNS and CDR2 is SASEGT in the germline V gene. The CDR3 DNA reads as TGTGCCAGCAGTGGCGGGGGGCGCCTAATCTCCTACAATGAGCAGCTCTTC. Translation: CASSGGGRLISYNEQLF.

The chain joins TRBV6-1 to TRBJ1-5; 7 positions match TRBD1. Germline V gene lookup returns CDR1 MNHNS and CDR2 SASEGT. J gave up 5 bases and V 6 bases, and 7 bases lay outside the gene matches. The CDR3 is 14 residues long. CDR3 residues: CASSHRGVHQPQHF. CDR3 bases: TGTGCCAGCAGCCACAGGGGAGTTCATCAGCCCCAGCATTTT.

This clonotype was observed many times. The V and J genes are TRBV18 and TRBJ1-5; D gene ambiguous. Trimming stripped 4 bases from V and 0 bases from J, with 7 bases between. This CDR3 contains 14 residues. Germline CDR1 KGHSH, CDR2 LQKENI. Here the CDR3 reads CASSLSNSNQPQHF. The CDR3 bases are TGTGCCAGCTCACTCTCAAATAGCAATCAGCCCCAGCATTTT.

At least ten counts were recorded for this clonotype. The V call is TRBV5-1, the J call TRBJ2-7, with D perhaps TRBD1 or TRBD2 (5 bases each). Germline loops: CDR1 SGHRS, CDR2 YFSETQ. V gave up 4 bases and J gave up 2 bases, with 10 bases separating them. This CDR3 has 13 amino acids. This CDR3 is CASSGDLAYEQYF. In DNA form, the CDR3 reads TGCGCCAGCAGCGGGGACCTAGCCTACGAGCAGTACTTC.

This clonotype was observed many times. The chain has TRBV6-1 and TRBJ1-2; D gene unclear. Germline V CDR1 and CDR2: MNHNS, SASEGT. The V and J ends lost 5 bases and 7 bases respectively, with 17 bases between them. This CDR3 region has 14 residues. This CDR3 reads CASSRADELSGYTF. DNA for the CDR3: TGTGCCAGCAGTCGTGCGGACGAGCTGTCTGGCTACACCTTC.

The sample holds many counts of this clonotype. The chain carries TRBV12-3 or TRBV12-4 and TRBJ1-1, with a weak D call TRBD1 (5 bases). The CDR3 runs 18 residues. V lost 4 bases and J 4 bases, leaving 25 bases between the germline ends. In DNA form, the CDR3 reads TGTGCCAGCAGTTCTAGGGACGGAACTTCTCATAGGGTCACTGAAGCTTTCTTT. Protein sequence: CASSSRDGTSHRVTEAFF.

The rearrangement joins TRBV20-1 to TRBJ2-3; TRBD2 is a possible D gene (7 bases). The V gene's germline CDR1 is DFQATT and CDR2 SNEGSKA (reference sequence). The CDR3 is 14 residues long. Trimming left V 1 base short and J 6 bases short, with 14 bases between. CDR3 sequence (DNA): TGCAGTGCTAGAGCGGGCGGGGGCCGGGATACGCAGTATTTT. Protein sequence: CSARAGGGRDTQYF.

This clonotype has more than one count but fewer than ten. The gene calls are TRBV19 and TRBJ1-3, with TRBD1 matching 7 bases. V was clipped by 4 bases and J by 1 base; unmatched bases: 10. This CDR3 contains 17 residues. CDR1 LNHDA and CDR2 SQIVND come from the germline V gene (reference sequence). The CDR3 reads CASSTPNRGKSGNTIYF. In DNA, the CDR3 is TGTGCCAGTAGTACCCCCAACAGGGGAAAGTCTGGAAACACCATATATTTT.

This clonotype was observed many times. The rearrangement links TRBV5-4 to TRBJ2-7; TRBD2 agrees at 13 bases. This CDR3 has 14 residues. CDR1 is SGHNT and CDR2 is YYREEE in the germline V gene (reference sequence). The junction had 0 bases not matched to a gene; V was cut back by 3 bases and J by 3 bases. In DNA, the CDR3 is TGTGCCAGCAGCTGGACTAGCGGGGGCTACGAGCAGTACTTC. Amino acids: CASSWTSGGYEQYF.

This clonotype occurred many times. CDR3: CATSDSIGTSDNTGELFF. The CDR3 DNA sequence: TGTGCCACCAGTGATTCGATCGGGACTAGCGACAACACCGGGGAGCTGTTTTTT. V and J are TRBV24-1 and TRBJ2-2; 10 nucleotides align to TRBD2. Germline V gene sequence: CDR1 KGHDR, CDR2 SFDVKD. V was pared by 2 bases and J by 2 bases, with 7 bases of the junction left unmatched. The CDR3 runs to 18 residues.

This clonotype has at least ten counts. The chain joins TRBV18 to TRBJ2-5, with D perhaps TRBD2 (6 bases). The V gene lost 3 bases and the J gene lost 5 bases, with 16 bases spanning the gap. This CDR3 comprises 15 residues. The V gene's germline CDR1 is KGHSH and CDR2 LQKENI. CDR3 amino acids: CASSPRGTPLETQYF. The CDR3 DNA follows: TGTGCCAGCTCACCCCGCGGGACTCCTCTTGAGACCCAGTACTTC.

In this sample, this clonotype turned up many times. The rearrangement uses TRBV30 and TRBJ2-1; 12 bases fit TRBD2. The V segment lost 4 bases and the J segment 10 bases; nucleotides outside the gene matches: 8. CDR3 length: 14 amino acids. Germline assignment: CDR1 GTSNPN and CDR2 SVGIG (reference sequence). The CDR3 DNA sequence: TGTGCCTGGACTAGCGGGGGGGCTATAGCCGAGCAGTTCTTC. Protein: CAWTSGGAIAEQFF.

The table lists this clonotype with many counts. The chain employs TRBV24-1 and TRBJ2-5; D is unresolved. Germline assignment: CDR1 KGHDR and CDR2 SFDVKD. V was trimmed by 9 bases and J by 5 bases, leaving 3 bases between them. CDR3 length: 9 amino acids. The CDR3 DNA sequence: TGTGCCACCCCGGAGACCCAGTACTTC. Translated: CATPETQYF.

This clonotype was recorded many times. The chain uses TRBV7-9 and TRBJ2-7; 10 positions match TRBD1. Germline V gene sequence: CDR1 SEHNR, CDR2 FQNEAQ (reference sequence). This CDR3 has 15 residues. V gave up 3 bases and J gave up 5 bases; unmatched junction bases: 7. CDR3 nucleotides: TGTGCCAGCAGCTTCCCGGGACAGGGGCTAGACGAGCAGTACTTC. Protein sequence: CASSFPGQGLDEQYF.

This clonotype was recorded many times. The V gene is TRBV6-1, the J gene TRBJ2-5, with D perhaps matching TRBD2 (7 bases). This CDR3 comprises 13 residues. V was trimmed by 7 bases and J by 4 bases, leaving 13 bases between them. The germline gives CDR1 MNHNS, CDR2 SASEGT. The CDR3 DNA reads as TGTGCCAGCAAGGGGGGGGGCCTAGAGACCCAGTACTTC. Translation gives CASKGGGLETQYF.

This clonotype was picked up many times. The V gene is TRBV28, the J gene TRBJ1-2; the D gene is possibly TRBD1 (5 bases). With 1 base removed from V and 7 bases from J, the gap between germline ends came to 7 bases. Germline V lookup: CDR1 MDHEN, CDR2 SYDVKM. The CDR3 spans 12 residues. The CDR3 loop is CASSLLGLGYTF. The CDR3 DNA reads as TGTGCCAGCAGTTTATTGGGGCTTGGCTACACCTTC.

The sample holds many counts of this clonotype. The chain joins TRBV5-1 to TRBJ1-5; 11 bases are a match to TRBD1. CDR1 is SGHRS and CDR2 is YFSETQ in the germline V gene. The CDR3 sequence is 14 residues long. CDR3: CAGDRGGGNQPQHF. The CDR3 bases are TGCGCTGGGGACAGGGGGGGGGGCAATCAGCCCCAGCATTTT.

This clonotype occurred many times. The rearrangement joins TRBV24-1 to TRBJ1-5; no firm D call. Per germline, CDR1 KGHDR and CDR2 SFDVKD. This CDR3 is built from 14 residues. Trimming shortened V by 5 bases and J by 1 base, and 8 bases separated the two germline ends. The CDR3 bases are TGTGCCACCAGTGCGGCCGCGAGCAATCAGCCCCAGCATTTT. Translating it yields CATSAAASNQPQHF.

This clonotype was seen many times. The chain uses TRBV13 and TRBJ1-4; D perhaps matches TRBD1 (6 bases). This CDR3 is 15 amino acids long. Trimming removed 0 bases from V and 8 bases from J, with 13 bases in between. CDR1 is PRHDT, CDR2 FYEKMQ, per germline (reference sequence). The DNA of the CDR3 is TGTGCCAGCAGCTTAGGCTCACAGGGTGAGGAAAAACTGTTTTTT. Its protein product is CASSLGSQGEEKLFF.